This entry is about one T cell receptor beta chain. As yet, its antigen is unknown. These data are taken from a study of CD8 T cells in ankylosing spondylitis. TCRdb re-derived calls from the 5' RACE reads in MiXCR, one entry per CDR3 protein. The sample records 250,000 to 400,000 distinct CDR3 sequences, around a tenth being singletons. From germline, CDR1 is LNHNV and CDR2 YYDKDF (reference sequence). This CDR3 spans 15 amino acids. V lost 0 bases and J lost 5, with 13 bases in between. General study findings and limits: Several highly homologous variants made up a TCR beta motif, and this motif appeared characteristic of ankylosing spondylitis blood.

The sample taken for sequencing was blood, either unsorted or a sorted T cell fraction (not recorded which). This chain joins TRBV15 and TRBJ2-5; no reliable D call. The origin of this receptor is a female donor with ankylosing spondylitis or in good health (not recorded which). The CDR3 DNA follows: TGTGCCACCAGCAGAGATTGGCGCAGAGAGGAGACCCAGTACTTC. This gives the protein CATSRDWRREETQYF.